The clone carrying this TCR delta chain was seen many times. Its antigen is still unknown. Bulk repertoires came from Vgamma9/Vdelta2+ or Vdelta2-negative gammadelta T cells flow-sorted from PBMC. The sample originates from a study of γδ T cells in repeated Plasmodium falciparum infection. Study details: Timepoints: baseline, immediately before selected infections, and 21 days after every infection. Study results and caveats: Donors in Mali lived in a small rural village, largely one ethnic group. Over time and infection, Vgamma9/Vdelta2+ repertoires remained highly stable and polyclonal.

Each sorted gammadelta sample had TRG and TRD chains sequenced. TCRdb re-identified clones in the multiplex PCR reads via CATT. The sample comprises some 50,000 delta-chain clones, approximately 1.5% of which are singletons, and roughly 8.6% rests with the top ten. The trim removed 4 bases at V and 5 bases at J, leaving 20 bases unmatched. The CDR3 is 20 residues long. Germline values: CDR1 TSWWSYY, CDR2 QGS. What was sequenced was gamma-delta T cells from blood. This receptor was taken from a pool of human donors (malaria-infected and uninfected, not separated). The chain combines TRDV1 with TRDJ1, with TRDD3 matching over 12 bases. In nucleotides, the CDR3 is TGTGCTCTTGGGGGACAGGAGAGGATTCTACTGGGGGATACTTCAGATAAACTCATCTTT. Amino acids: CALGGQERILLGDTSDKLIF.